This TCR beta chain was sequenced in a study of T cells in Graves' hyperthyroidism and ophthalmopathy. Study conclusions and caveats: Using 13 V-J features, a model discriminated ophthalmopathy from stable hyperthyroidism.

Each diagnosis was grounded in clinical symptoms, serum thyroxine and TRAb, thyroid ultrasound, and orbital computed tomography. Amplification of TCR beta CDR3 regions used RNA as the template. Carried out on the TCR CDR3, a first-round RT-PCR used the HTBI primer set. TCRdb redid the calling of the multiplex PCR reads with MiXCR, one entry per CDR3 protein. The table shows 640,000 or so distinct CDR3 sequences, with approximately 15% occurring only once. This clonotype was observed at least ten times. As yet, its antigen is unknown. This CDR3 region has 14 residues. V gave up 6 bases and J gave up 0 bases, with 12 bases separating them. CDR1 SGHTA and CDR2 FQGNSA come from the germline V gene.

The sample taken for sequencing was blood. The J gene is TRBJ2-7, the V gene TRBV7-2, with D maybe TRBD2 (5 bases). This receptor was obtained from a woman aged 40 to 50 with Graves' ophthalmopathy. The CDR3 DNA is TGTGCCAGCAGTCCTGGACTTAGCTCCTACGAGCAGTACTTC. Its translation: CASSPGLSSYEQYF. The full variable domain, its missing parts supplied by reference TRBV7-2 and TRBJ2-7, is GAGVSQSPSNKVTEKGKDVELRCDPISGHTALYWYRQSLGQGLEFLIYFQGNSAPDKSGLPSDRFSAERTGGSVSTLTIQRTQQEDSAVYLCASSPGLSSYEQYFGPGTRLTVT.